These T cell receptor beta chains were read from a single sample in a study of cytomegalovirus exposure and HLA in healthy donors. TCRdb keeps only in-frame clones here, not all; method: immunoSEQ multiplex PCR. The table lists 100,000 to 150,000 clones, around 85% of them singletons. The sequenced material came from PBMCs. Receptor source: a boy aged 5-17 years in good health and CMV-seronegative. Each CDR3 is given with its conserved first and last residue. D genes are given only for firm matches. Rows may omit the clone size; those that give it use once, few, many or a size class.

d_call	v_call	j_call	clone_size	cdr3_nt	cdr3_aa
TRBD1	TRBV7-6	TRBJ2-6	NA	TGTGCCAGCAGCCCACGACAAGGGACAGGGGTTATTACTGGGGCCAACGTCCTGACTTTC	CASSPRQGTGVITGANVLTF
NA	TRBV6-5	TRBJ1-3	NA	TGTGCCAGCAGTTCGACGACAGGTTCCTCTGGAAACACCATATATTTT	CASSSTTGSSGNTIYF
TRBD1	TRBV9	TRBJ1-1	NA	TGTGCCAGCAGGGGGACAGGGGAAGGCACTGAAGCTTTCTTT	CASRGTGEGTEAFF
NA	TRBV29-1	TRBJ2-6	NA	TGCAGCGTTGTACAGCTCTCTGGGGCCAACGTCCTGACTTTC	CSVVQLSGANVLTF
TRBD1	TRBV5-1	TRBJ1-1	few	TGCGCCAGCAGTATACATCTCCGTGGGACAGACACTGAAGCTTTCTTT	CASSIHLRGTDTEAFF
TRBD1	TRBV7-9	TRBJ1-6	NA	TGTGCCAGCAGCTCGGGACAGGGGTTCTCACCCCTCCACTTT	CASSSGQGFSPLHF
NA	TRBV19	TRBJ1-5	NA	TGTGCCAGTAGTTTAACGGGGGGCGGCCAGCCCCAGCATTTT	CASSLTGGGQPQHF
NA	TRBV30	TRBJ1-1	NA	TGTGCCTCCCCCCGAAGGGGAAACACTGAAGCTTTCTTT	CASPRRGNTEAFF
NA	TRBV4-1	TRBJ2-1	NA	TGCGCCAGCAGCCAAGAATTAGCGGTTGCCAATGAGCAGTTCTTC	CASSQELAVANEQFF
NA	TRBV7-9	TRBJ2-1	NA	TGTGCCAGCAGCTCCCTCAGGGGAAAATCCTACAATGAGCAGTTCTTC	CASSSLRGKSYNEQFF
TRBD1	TRBV18	TRBJ1-5	NA	TGTGCCAGCTCACCACTACAGGGGGGAGACCAGCCCCAGCATTTT	CASSPLQGGDQPQHF
TRBD1	TRBV4-1	TRBJ2-7	once	TGCGCCAGCAGCCCCATCCCCGTACCGGGACAGCGTCGGGGAGAGCAGTACTTC	CASSPIPVPGQRRGEQYF
NA	TRBV6-1	TRBJ1-5	NA	TGTGCCAGCCGGAGGGGCGGTCAGCCCCAGCATTTT	CASRRGGQPQHF
NA	TRBV29-1	TRBJ1-1	NA	TGCAGCGTTTTGAGGGCTTTGGGGAACACTGAAGCTTTCTTT	CSVLRALGNTEAFF
NA	TRBV19	TRBJ2-2	NA	TGTGCCACCACGGCAGGGACCGGGGAGCTGTTTTTT	CATTAGTGELFF
NA	TRBV2	TRBJ1-5	once	TGTGCCAGCAGGGGGGCAGGGAAGGGTATACAGCCCCAGCATTTT	CASRGAGKGIQPQHF
TRBD1	TRBV7-9	TRBJ2-7	NA	TGTGCCAGCAGCCTCACTACCGGGACAGGGGGCCTCTACGAGCAGTACTTC	CASSLTTGTGGLYEQYF
NA	TRBV7-9	TRBJ1-5	NA	TGTGCCAGCAGCTTGCTTCGGACGGGGGGAAGCAATCAGCCCCAGCATTTT	CASSLLRTGGSNQPQHF
NA	TRBV5-6	TRBJ1-4	NA	TGTGCCAGCAGCTGGGGCCGGACAGAGGGCGAAAAACTGTTTTTT	CASSWGRTEGEKLFF
NA	TRBV30	TRBJ1-4	NA	TGTGCCTGGTCCTTCCCCGGGAGATCGGATGAAAAACTGTTTTTT	CAWSFPGRSDEKLFF
TRBD1	TRBV19	TRBJ1-3	NA	TGTGCCAGTAGTAAGGGACAGGGGCCCGGAAACACCATATATTTT	CASSKGQGPGNTIYF
TRBD1	TRBV7-2	TRBJ2-7	NA	TGTGCCAGCAGCGCCCGGACAGGGTACTACGAGCAGTACTTC	CASSARTGYYEQYF
TRBD1	TRBV25-1	TRBJ2-1	once	TGTGCCAGCACCCGGGACAGGACCGGTAGCTCCTACAATGAGCAGTTCTTC	CASTRDRTGSSYNEQFF
TRBD1	TRBV7-9	TRBJ2-1	NA	TGTGCCAGCAGCCCGTCCGGACAGGGAATGTACAATGAGCAGTTCTTC	CASSPSGQGMYNEQFF
TRBD2	TRBV5-1	TRBJ2-7	NA	TGCGCCAGCAGTGACTCGGGGCGGGAGTTCCCCTACGAGCAGTACTTC	CASSDSGREFPYEQYF
NA	TRBV6-5	TRBJ1-1	once	TGTGCCAGCAGTCGGTGGACTGAAGCTTTCTTT	CASSRWTEAFF
TRBD1	TRBV5-4	TRBJ1-1	NA	TGTGCCAGCAAGACTTTGGGACAGGGTGGAACTGAAGCTTTCTTT	CASKTLGQGGTEAFF
NA	TRBV29-1	TRBJ1-5	NA	TGCAGCGTTGCTGAGGGACTTAGCAATCAGCCCCAGCATTTT	CSVAEGLSNQPQHF
NA	TRBV5-1	TRBJ1-1	NA	TGCGCCAGCTCGAGGGTAAGTTGGGGAACTGAAGCTTTCTTT	CASSRVSWGTEAFF
TRBD1	TRBV11-3	TRBJ2-1	NA	TGTGCCAGCAGCTTAGGAGCCGGGACAGGGATTACGAATGAGCAGTTCTTC	CASSLGAGTGITNEQFF
TRBD2	TRBV7-8	TRBJ2-7	NA	TGTGCCAGCAGCCACCAGCGGGAGGGCTACGAGCAGTACTTC	CASSHQREGYEQYF
NA	TRBV19	TRBJ1-4	NA	TGTGCCAGTAGTATAGAGGGTGTAGCAACCAATGAAAAACTGTTTTTT	CASSIEGVATNEKLFF
NA	TRBV21-1	TRBJ2-3	NA	TGTGCCAGCGACAACACAGATACGCAGTATTTT	CASDNTDTQYF
TRBD2	TRBV9	TRBJ2-3	NA	TGTGCCAGCAGCGTTACTAGCGGTCGCCTCACAGATACGCAGTATTTT	CASSVTSGRLTDTQYF
NA	TRBV9	TRBJ1-2	NA	TGTGCCAGCAGCGTAGCGGGCGGGGGGGGCTATGGCTACCCCTTC	CASSVAGGGGYGYPF
NA	TRBV29-1	TRBJ1-1	few	TGCAGCGTTGGGGGCCGCGGCACTGAAGCTTTCTTT	CSVGGRGTEAFF
NA	TRBV4-3	TRBJ1-2	NA	TGCGCCAGCAGCCAAGATCGGCAGGGGCCTTATGGCTACACCTTC	CASSQDRQGPYGYTF
NA	TRBV5-1	TRBJ1-1	once	TGCGCCAGCAGCTATTTAGGGGCGTTGAGTGAAGCTTTCTTT	CASSYLGALSEAFF
NA	TRBV5-1	TRBJ2-2	NA	TGCGCCAGCAGCTTGCAGACCGGGGAGCTGTTTTTT	CASSLQTGELFF
NA	TRBV28	TRBJ1-2	NA	TGTGCCAGCACCCCCGGGGCGGGGTCTAACTATGGCTACACCTTC	CASTPGAGSNYGYTF
TRBD2	TRBV9	TRBJ2-2	NA	TGTGCCAGCAGCGTAGATCTAGGGACTAGCGGGAGAACCGGGGAGCTGTTTTTT	CASSVDLGTSGRTGELFF
TRBD1	TRBV9	TRBJ2-6	NA	TGTGCCAGCAGCGTAGGGGACAGATCATCTGGGGCCAACGTCCTGACTTTC	CASSVGDRSSGANVLTF
TRBD1	TRBV29-1	TRBJ2-5	NA	TGCAGCGTTGTGAGGATGGGGGACAGGGGGTACGAGACCCAGTACTTC	CSVVRMGDRGYETQYF
TRBD1	TRBV18	TRBJ2-5	NA	TGTGCCAGCTCACCACCCCCCGGGACAGGAACGGAGACCCAGTACTTC	CASSPPPGTGTETQYF
NA	TRBV2	TRBJ2-7	NA	TGTGCCAGCAGTGACGACACCTACGAGCAGTACTTC	CASSDDTYEQYF
TRBD1	TRBV28	TRBJ1-5	NA	TGTGCCAGCAGTACCGGGACAGGGGGTTACCAGCCCCAGCATTTT	CASSTGTGGYQPQHF
NA	TRBV19	TRBJ2-7	once	TGTGCCAGTAGTCAAGCGCCATCCTACGAGCAGTACTTC	CASSQAPSYEQYF
NA	TRBV19	TRBJ1-4	NA	TGTGCCAGTAGGGCGGGGACCGCTGATGAAAAACTGTTTTTT	CASRAGTADEKLFF
TRBD1	TRBV5-1	TRBJ2-5	NA	TGCGCCAGCAGCTTGGGACAGGGTGGGGAGACCCAGTACTTC	CASSLGQGGETQYF
TRBD1	TRBV4-1	TRBJ2-7	NA	TGCGCCAGCAGCCAAGAGGGACAGGGCGGGCAGTACTTC	CASSQEGQGGQYF
NA	TRBV9	TRBJ1-1	NA	TGTGCCAGCAGCCCCCTGGGACATACTGAAGCTTTCTTT	CASSPLGHTEAFF
NA	TRBV19	TRBJ2-1	NA	TGTGCCAGTAGTATCAGTTTTAAGCAGTTCTTC	CASSISFKQFF
NA	TRBV19	TRBJ1-6	NA	TGTGCCAGTAGTCCTCGGGGGACTAACAATTCACCCCTCCACTTT	CASSPRGTNNSPLHF
NA	TRBV7-9	TRBJ2-7	NA	TGTTCCAGCAGCTTAGCTCGCCGGGAGCAGTACTTC	CSSSLARREQYF
NA	TRBV5-1	TRBJ2-7	NA	TGCGCCAGCAGCGAGGAGTACGAGCAGTACTTC	CASSEEYEQYF
TRBD1	TRBV6-6	TRBJ1-5	few	TGTGCCAGCAGAACCGGGACAGGGTCCCGACAGCCCCAGCATTTT	CASRTGTGSRQPQHF
TRBD2	TRBV6-1	TRBJ2-5	NA	TGTGCCAGCGCTAGCGGGATGGTGAAGACCCAGTACTTC	CASASGMVKTQYF
TRBD1	TRBV7-9	TRBJ2-7	NA	TGTTCCAGCAGCACGGGACAGGGAAGCTCCTACGAGCAGTACTTC	CSSSTGQGSSYEQYF
NA	TRBV6-6	TRBJ1-1	NA	TGTGCCAGCGACACGCCGGACATGAACCCTGAAGCTTTCTTT	CASDTPDMNPEAFF
NA	TRBV16	TRBJ2-7	NA	TGTGCCAGCAGCCAAAACAGGGCTTCCTACGAGCAGTACTTC	CASSQNRASYEQYF